This T cell receptor beta chain came from a study of cytomegalovirus exposure and HLA in healthy donors. Whole-study findings and limits: The Asian-associated ancestry cluster reportedly had fewer N-insertions than the 666-donor mean in a later analysis. Most CMV-associated TCR beta chains appeared HLA-restricted in a later analysis.

The PCR was carried out with 60 Vbeta primers and 13 Jbeta primers. The data were produced by immunoSEQ multiplex PCR, yet TCRdb's version contains in-frame clones alone and is incomplete. The data hold about 200,000 clones, with about 86% observed a single time. CDR3 length equals 15 residues. Germline V lookup: CDR1 SGHVS, CDR2 FQNEAQ. V lost 4 bases and J lost 5; bases outside the gene matches: 4. Points on this clone: Its antigen remains unknown.

Every donor was a healthy person donating bone marrow. This TCR came from a young woman in good health and CMV-seronegative. Sample: PBMCs. This chain joins TRBV7-8 and TRBJ2-1; TRBD2 matches 11 bases. CDR3 nucleotide sequence: TGTGCCAGCAGCTCGGGACTAGCGGAGAACAATGAGCAGTTCTTC. It is translated as CASSSGLAENNEQFF.